Described below is a single TCR beta chain sequence and its context. The data belong to a study of blood T cell repertoires in COVID-19. Turning to the study itself: Sites across the United States, Italy and Spain contributed samples from acute and convalescent COVID-19. In each case, the material was cDNA or gDNA derived from T cells, B-cell-depleted T cells, or PBMCs.

The germline V and J ends were trimmed by 8 bases and 8 bases, with 16 bases remaining between them. This CDR3 spans 14 amino acids. CDR1 SGHAT and CDR2 FQNNGV come from the germline V gene. Original data processing: Reference gene primers were amplified, and this amplification served to estimate nucleated cell counts. The assay was immunoSEQ multiplex PCR, and TCRdb's table has in-frame clones only and misses some. V and J calls and clone size are given by that table; D and trimming were obtained from the DNA. The table records some 270,000 clones, approximately 83% of them present only once. This rearrangement joins TRBV11-2 to TRBJ1-6; tentative D call: TRBD1 (6 bases). This clonotype originated in a woman younger than 45 who had recovered from COVID-19. Input material: PBMCs or T cells enriched from blood (not recorded which). DNA for the CDR3: TGTGCCAGCCAAGGGGGGGGATTACATTCACCCCTCCACTTT. Translating it yields CASQGGGLHSPLHF.